The rows below give T cell receptor beta chains drawn from one sample of a study of PD-L1 blockade in urothelial cancer. Sequenced by immunoSEQ multiplex PCR; TCRdb stores in-frame clones only, minus some. This sample has about 25,000 clones, with about four fifths found just once. Specimen: PBMCs, collected around atezolizumab (anti-PD-L1) treatment. The receptors originated from a man aged 70-80 years with urothelial cancer. The CDR3 runs from the conserved cysteine through the conserved F or W. D genes are given only for firm matches. Some rows have no size entry. The others give once, few or many, or a class for an expanded clone.

j_call | d_call | clone_size | cdr3_length | v_call | cdr3_aa | cdr3_nt
TRBJ2-1 | TRBD2 | NA | 15 | TRBV7-9 | CASSFLAGNYNEQFF | TGTGCCAGCAGCTTCCTAGCGGGGAACTACAATGAGCAGTTCTTC
TRBJ1-2 | NA | NA | 14 | TRBV5-1 | CASSLEVSHYGYTF | TGCGCCAGCAGCTTGGAAGTAAGCCACTATGGCTACACCTTC
TRBJ1-5 | TRBD1 | NA | 14 | TRBV27 | CASSPGDSWQPQHF | TGTGCCAGCAGTCCCGGGGACAGTTGGCAGCCCCAGCATTTT
TRBJ1-1 | NA | NA | 13 | TRBV19 | CASSQRQRTEAFF | TGTGCCAGTAGTCAGAGACAGAGGACTGAAGCTTTCTTT
TRBJ1-4 | NA | once | 16 | TRBV4-2 | CASSASSGGSNEKLFF | TGTGCCAGCAGCGCAAGTTCGGGAGGATCTAATGAAAAACTGTTTTTT
TRBJ2-3 | NA | NA | 14 | TRBV7-9 | CASSLQQGTDTQYF | TGTGCCAGCAGCTTACAACAGGGCACAGATACGCAGTATTTT
TRBJ2-3 | NA | NA | 14 | TRBV7-2 | CASSPTRNTDTQYF | TGTGCCAGCAGCCCCACTAGAAACACAGATACGCAGTATTTT
TRBJ2-3 | NA | NA | 13 | TRBV9 | CASSVGGTDTQYF | TGTGCCAGCAGCGTAGGAGGCACAGATACGCAGTATTTT
TRBJ1-2 | TRBD1 | NA | 16 | TRBV10-3 | CAISPGTGGPFIGYTF | TGTGCCATCAGCCCCGGGACAGGGGGCCCCTTTATTGGCTACACCTTC
TRBJ2-7 | NA | NA | 16 | TRBV5-4 | CASSFIPTDLSYEQYF | TGTGCCAGCAGCTTTATCCCGACAGACCTCTCCTACGAGCAGTACTTC
TRBJ2-1 | NA | NA | 15 | TRBV5-6 | CASTPRRMIINEQFF | TGTGCCAGCACCCCGCGGCGGATGATAATTAATGAGCAGTTCTTC
TRBJ2-5 | TRBD2 | NA | 16 | TRBV11-3 | CASSLGTSGREETQYF | TGTGCCAGCAGCTTAGGGACTAGCGGGAGGGAAGAGACCCAGTACTTC
TRBJ1-3 | NA | NA | 15 | TRBV19 | CASSISIDSGNTIYF | TGTGCCAGTAGTATTTCTATAGACTCTGGAAACACCATATATTTT
TRBJ1-3 | NA | few | 14 | TRBV6-5 | CASSTTDSGNTIYF | TGTGCCAGCAGCACGACAGACTCTGGAAACACCATATATTTT
TRBJ2-1 | NA | NA | 16 | TRBV5-1 | CASSPRLGSSYNEQFF | TGCGCCAGCAGCCCCCGTCTCGGGAGCTCCTACAATGAGCAGTTCTTC
TRBJ1-2 | NA | NA | 16 | TRBV21-1 | CASSKRTRGGSHGYTF | TGTGCCAGCAGCAAAAGGACCCGGGGGGGGAGCCATGGCTACACCTTC
TRBJ1-1 | NA | NA | 14 | TRBV4-1 | CASSLSSVRDEAFF | TGCGCCAGCAGCCTTTCATCGGTCCGGGATGAAGCTTTCTTT
TRBJ2-7 | TRBD1 | NA | 15 | TRBV6-5 | CASSYSRQGANEQYF | TGTGCCAGCAGTTACTCGCGGCAGGGGGCTAACGAGCAGTACTTC
TRBJ2-7 | NA | NA | 15 | TRBV21-1 | CASSKAGGSSYEQYF | TGTGCCAGCAGCAAAGCTGGGGGGAGCTCCTACGAGCAGTACTTC
TRBJ2-2 | NA | few | 16 | TRBV5-6 | CASSWGEGAYTGELFF | TGTGCCAGCAGCTGGGGGGAAGGAGCCTACACCGGGGAGCTGTTTTTT
TRBJ2-7 | NA | NA | 19 | TRBV2 | CASSEDHTLSRGLSYEQYF | TGTGCCAGCAGTGAAGACCATACTCTAAGCCGTGGGCTATCCTACGAGCAGTACTTC
TRBJ1-2 | NA | NA | 13 | TRBV4-1 | CASSQDRSYGYTF | TGCGCCAGCAGCCAAGATAGGAGCTATGGCTACACCTTC
TRBJ2-7 | NA | NA | 14 | TRBV28 | CASSVTEGSHEQYF | TGTGCCAGCAGTGTGACAGAAGGCAGCCACGAGCAGTACTTC
TRBJ2-5 | TRBD2 | NA | 17 | TRBV2 | CASGHRLGTSGQETQYF | TGTGCCAGCGGACATCGATTAGGGACTAGCGGCCAAGAGACCCAGTACTTC
TRBJ2-1 | TRBD2 | once | 14 | TRBV18 | CASSPGLAYNEQFF | TGTGCCAGCTCACCGGGACTAGCCTACAATGAGCAGTTCTTC
TRBJ1-1 | NA | NA | 15 | TRBV11-3 | CASSLYPRGNTEAFF | TGTGCCAGCAGCCTTTACCCTCGGGGGAACACTGAAGCTTTCTTT
TRBJ1-1 | NA | NA | 15 | TRBV7-3 | CASSLMGGTNTEAFF | TGTGCCAGCAGCTTAATGGGAGGGACGAACACTGAAGCTTTCTTT
TRBJ2-2 | TRBD2 | NA | 16 | TRBV4-1 | CASSQDQRESPGELFF | TGCGCCAGCAGCCAAGATCAGCGGGAGTCCCCCGGGGAGCTGTTTTTT
TRBJ2-7 | TRBD2 | NA | 16 | TRBV28 | CASSLTLAGGNYEQYF | TGTGCCAGCAGTTTAACTTTAGCGGGAGGGAACTACGAGCAGTACTTC
TRBJ2-5 | NA | NA | 14 | TRBV5-4 | CASSLQSGGETQYF | TGTGCCAGCAGCTTGCAATCGGGTGGAGAGACCCAGTACTTC
TRBJ1-1 | TRBD1 | NA | 15 | TRBV28 | CASSPSGTGTTEAFF | TGTGCCAGCAGCCCCTCCGGGACAGGGACCACTGAAGCTTTCTTT
TRBJ2-1 | NA | NA | 22 | TRBV4-3 | CASSPRPRVYPGNSGHYNEQFF | TGCGCCAGCAGCCCGCGCCCGAGGGTTTATCCAGGTAATAGCGGCCACTACAATGAGCAGTTCTTC
TRBJ2-1 | TRBD2 | NA | 15 | TRBV29-1 | CSVAPGLAGVGEQFF | TGCAGCGTAGCACCGGGACTAGCGGGAGTGGGTGAGCAGTTCTTC
TRBJ1-4 | TRBD1 | NA | 14 | TRBV5-1 | CASSLGTAPEKLFF | TGCGCCAGCAGCCTTGGGACAGCTCCTGAAAAACTGTTTTTT
TRBJ1-5 | NA | NA | 13 | TRBV6-5 | CASSYSLNQPQHF | TGTGCCAGCAGTTACTCTCTCAATCAGCCCCAGCATTTT
TRBJ1-1 | NA | NA | 12 | TRBV2 | CASSARVTEAFF | TGTGCCAGCAGTGCCAGGGTAACTGAAGCTTTCTTT
TRBJ2-1 | TRBD2 | NA | 16 | TRBV13 | CASSSSSGSQYNEQFF | TGTGCCAGCAGCTCTAGTAGCGGGAGCCAGTACAATGAGCAGTTCTTC
TRBJ1-4 | TRBD1 | medium-sized | 14 | TRBV25-1 | CASTLTGGNEKLFF | TGTGCCAGCACCTTGACAGGGGGGAATGAAAAACTGTTTTTT
TRBJ1-1 | NA | once | 15 | TRBV13 | CASSLEGTLNTEAFF | TGTGCCAGCAGCTTAGAAGGGACACTTAACACTGAAGCTTTCTTT
TRBJ2-3 | NA | once | 15 | TRBV6-1 | CASSEGLLLTDTQYF | TGTGCCAGCAGTGAAGGACTACTACTCACAGATACGCAGTATTTT